This is a list of T cell receptor beta chains from one sample in a study of cytomegalovirus exposure and HLA in healthy donors. Data came from immunoSEQ multiplex PCR; TCRdb stores just in-frame clones and leaves some out. Its listing shows some 75,000 clones. The specimen sequenced was PBMCs. These receptors came from a man aged 35 to 55 in good health and CMV-seronegative. CDR3s include the opening cysteine and the closing phenylalanine or tryptophan. A D gene is named only where the DNA matches it firmly. Expanded clones are given a class, and other clones once, few, many or no size at all.

j_gene | d_gene | abundance | v_gene | CDR3aa | CDR3nt
TRBJ1-5 | NA | NA | TRBV30 | CAWSVAHSNQPQHF | TGTGCCTGGAGTGTTGCGCATAGCAATCAGCCCCAGCATTTT
TRBJ1-6 | TRBD1 | NA | TRBV30 | CAWRPGTGVFHF | TGTGCCTGGAGACCCGGGACAGGAGTCTTCCACTTT
TRBJ1-1 | NA | NA | TRBV5-5 | CASSVTGNTEAFF | TGTGCCAGCAGCGTGACAGGGAACACTGAAGCTTTCTTT
TRBJ2-5 | NA | NA | TRBV5-1 | CASSLARETQYF | TGCGCCAGCAGCTTGGCCCGGGAGACCCAGTACTTC
TRBJ2-3 | NA | NA | TRBV7-2 | CASSPPGGTDTQYF | TGTGCCAGCAGTCCGCCGGGAGGCACAGATACGCAGTATTTT
TRBJ2-1 | TRBD2 | NA | TRBV5-4 | CASTPTSGMSRSYNEQFF | TGTGCCAGCACCCCGACTAGCGGGATGTCCCGCTCCTACAATGAGCAGTTCTTC
TRBJ2-3 | NA | NA | TRBV10-2 | CASSEYGSKLPDTQYF | TGCGCCAGCAGTGAGTACGGGTCTAAGCTCCCAGATACGCAGTATTTT
TRBJ2-5 | NA | NA | TRBV2 | CASSSTGKAQETQYF | TGTGCCAGCAGCTCCACAGGGAAGGCCCAAGAGACCCAGTACTTC
TRBJ2-5 | TRBD1 | NA | TRBV7-9 | CASSYLGQGEGETQYF | TGTGCCAGCAGCTACCTAGGACAGGGGGAGGGAGAGACCCAGTACTTC
TRBJ1-1 | NA | NA | TRBV9 | CASSVEGHPNTEAFF | TGTGCCAGCAGCGTAGAGGGACACCCGAACACTGAAGCTTTCTTT
TRBJ2-7 | TRBD2 | NA | TRBV4-3 | CASSQERTSGAYEQYF | TGCGCCAGCAGCCAAGAAAGGACTAGCGGAGCCTACGAGCAGTACTTC
TRBJ2-7 | NA | NA | TRBV20-1 | CSPTNNYEQYF | TGCAGTCCCACTAACAATTACGAGCAGTACTTC
TRBJ1-3 | NA | NA | TRBV4-3 | CASSQEPGGINTIYF | TGCGCCAGCAGCCAAGAGCCGGGGGGTATAAACACCATATATTTT
TRBJ2-5 | NA | NA | TRBV28 | CASSKRDFQETQYF | TGTGCCAGCAGTAAACGGGACTTTCAAGAGACCCAGTACTTC
TRBJ1-2 | TRBD1 | NA | TRBV27 | CASSLYRGRYGYTF | TGTGCCAGCAGTTTGTACAGGGGTCGGTATGGCTACACCTTC
TRBJ2-6 | NA | NA | TRBV11-2 | CASSLWLGSGANVLTF | TGTGCCAGCAGCTTATGGCTAGGCTCTGGGGCCAACGTCCTGACTTTC
TRBJ2-3 | TRBD2 | NA | TRBV7-9 | CASSQGLAGDTQYF | TGTGCCAGCAGCCAGGGACTAGCGGGGGATACGCAGTATTTT
TRBJ1-2 | TRBD1 | NA | TRBV5-5 | CASSLRDRGFHYGYTF | TGTGCCAGCAGCCTCCGGGACAGGGGGTTTCACTATGGCTACACCTTC
TRBJ2-7 | TRBD1 | NA | TRBV2 | CASSERRDRVHEQYF | TGTGCCAGCAGTGAAAGGCGGGACAGGGTACACGAGCAGTACTTC
TRBJ1-1 | NA | NA | TRBV4-3 | CASSRDLRGSNTEAFF | TGCGCCAGCAGCCGCGATTTAAGGGGATCCAACACTGAAGCTTTCTTT
TRBJ2-3 | TRBD1 | NA | TRBV9 | CASSVGYRGRDTQYF | TGTGCCAGCAGCGTGGGCTACAGGGGGCGGGATACGCAGTATTTT
TRBJ1-1 | NA | NA | TRBV18 | CASSPRVQTPFNTEAFF | TGTGCCAGCTCCCCCAGGGTGCAGACACCCTTCAACACTGAAGCTTTCTTT
TRBJ2-7 | TRBD1 | medium-sized | TRBV7-9 | CASSALGTDTSEQYF | TGTGCCAGCAGTGCTTTAGGGACAGATACATCCGAGCAGTACTTC
TRBJ2-7 | NA | NA | TRBV28 | CASSRGTYEQYF | TGTGCCAGCTCTAGGGGTACCTACGAGCAGTACTTC
TRBJ1-2 | NA | NA | TRBV5-4 | CASSTRTANYGYTF | TGTGCCAGCAGCACGAGGACTGCGAACTATGGCTACACCTTC
TRBJ2-5 | TRBD2 | NA | TRBV7-9 | CASSSLGTSEGKTQYF | TGTGCCAGCAGCTCACTGGGGACTAGCGAGGGAAAGACCCAGTACTTC
TRBJ2-2 | TRBD1 | NA | TRBV19 | CASSARTGANTGELFF | TGTGCCAGTAGCGCCCGGACAGGGGCAAACACCGGGGAGCTGTTTTTT
TRBJ1-4 | NA | NA | TRBV19 | CASTHRATNEKLFF | TGTGCCAGTACCCACCGAGCAACTAATGAAAAACTGTTTTTT
TRBJ2-1 | TRBD1 | NA | TRBV29-1 | CSAPRGNEQFF | TGCAGCGCCCCCAGGGGGAATGAGCAGTTCTTC
TRBJ1-1 | NA | NA | TRBV10-2 | CASSDIGRANTEAFF | TGCGCCAGCAGCGACATAGGCAGAGCGAACACTGAAGCTTTCTTT
TRBJ2-7 | TRBD2 | NA | TRBV30 | CAWSVAGGYYEQYF | TGTGCCTGGAGTGTTGCGGGAGGCTACTACGAGCAGTACTTC
TRBJ2-7 | NA | NA | TRBV29-1 | CSVLDSPLSGKQYF | TGCAGCGTTCTGGACAGTCCCCTTTCGGGCAAGCAGTACTTC
TRBJ1-2 | NA | NA | TRBV28 | CASTIGGSSGYTF | TGTGCCAGCACCATAGGGGGTTCCTCTGGCTACACCTTC
TRBJ1-5 | TRBD1 | NA | TRBV7-2 | CASSREGQGDQPQHF | TGTGCCAGCAGCAGAGAGGGACAGGGGGACCAGCCCCAGCATTTT
TRBJ2-1 | NA | NA | TRBV2 | CASSGYNEQFF | TGTGCCAGCAGCGGTTACAATGAGCAGTTCTTC
TRBJ2-3 | NA | NA | TRBV27 | CASSPQGQPRHNTQYF | TGTGCCAGCAGTCCCCAGGGACAACCGAGGCACAATACGCAGTATTTT
TRBJ1-2 | TRBD1 | NA | TRBV7-9 | CASSNGQGLDYGYTF | TGTGCCAGCAGCAATGGACAGGGGTTGGACTATGGCTACACCTTC
TRBJ1-5 | TRBD1 | NA | TRBV6-1 | CASSGGLDREGLNNQPQHF | TGTGCCAGCAGTGGCGGGTTGGACAGGGAAGGTTTAAACAATCAGCCCCAGCATTTT
TRBJ1-5 | TRBD1 | NA | TRBV2 | CASSGTGDQPQHF | TGTGCCAGCAGTGGGACAGGGGATCAGCCCCAGCATTTT
TRBJ2-6 | NA | NA | TRBV5-4 | CASSSAQGSGANVLTF | TGTGCCAGCAGCTCTGCACAGGGCTCTGGGGCCAACGTCCTGACTTTC
TRBJ2-6 | TRBD1 | NA | TRBV11-3 | CASSHTGAGANVLTF | TGTGCCAGCAGTCACACAGGGGCTGGGGCCAACGTCCTGACTTTC
TRBJ2-3 | TRBD2 | NA | TRBV4-3 | CASVPTSGGSTDTQYF | TGCGCCAGCGTACCGACTAGCGGAGGGAGCACAGATACGCAGTATTTT
TRBJ1-4 | NA | NA | TRBV15 | CATSRNSNEKLFF | TGTGCCACCAGCAGGAACAGTAATGAAAAACTGTTTTTT
TRBJ1-5 | TRBD1 | NA | TRBV5-1 | CASSREGTGEQPQHF | TGCGCCAGCAGCCGGGAGGGGACAGGGGAACAGCCCCAGCATTTT
TRBJ2-2 | NA | NA | TRBV6-4 | CASSDSTIGGCTGELFF | TGTGCCAGCAGTGACTCCACAATTGGAGGGTGCACCGGGGAGCTGTTTTTT
TRBJ1-2 | NA | NA | TRBV27 | CASSEGYGYTF | TGTGCCAGCAGTGAGGGATACGGCTACACCTTC
TRBJ1-4 | NA | NA | TRBV27 | CASRPTSGAGEKLFF | TGTGCCAGCAGACCCACCTCAGGGGCGGGTGAAAAACTGTTTTTT
TRBJ2-2 | NA | NA | TRBV4-3 | CASSHAGANTGELFF | TGCGCCAGCAGCCATGCGGGCGCGAACACCGGGGAGCTGTTTTTT
TRBJ2-5 | NA | NA | TRBV7-6 | CASSLVLGEAGKETQYF | TGTGCCAGCAGCTTAGTCTTAGGGGAAGCGGGTAAAGAGACCCAGTACTTC
TRBJ1-3 | NA | NA | TRBV6-1 | CASSARTEYSGNTIYF | TGTGCCAGCAGTGCGAGGACAGAATACTCTGGAAACACCATATATTTT
TRBJ1-4 | TRBD1 | NA | TRBV4-3 | CASSQDQGARSNEKLFF | TGCGCCAGCAGCCAAGACCAGGGGGCGAGGAGCAATGAAAAACTGTTTTTT
TRBJ1-6 | NA | NA | TRBV30 | CAWSGQYNSPLHF | TGTGCCTGGAGTGGACAATATAATTCACCCCTCCACTTT
TRBJ2-6 | NA | NA | TRBV5-8 | CASSLETPGANVLTF | TGTGCCAGCAGCTTGGAGACACCTGGGGCCAACGTCCTGACTTTC
TRBJ1-3 | NA | NA | TRBV19 | CASSISGNSGNTIYF | TGTGCCAGTAGTATTTCCGGGAACTCTGGAAACACCATATATTTT
TRBJ1-6 | TRBD1 | NA | TRBV6-5 | CASSLGTGVDSPLHF | TGTGCCAGCAGTTTAGGGACAGGGGTAGATTCACCCCTCCACTTT
TRBJ2-5 | TRBD2 | NA | TRBV11-2 | CASSVGTSGGWETQYF | TGTGCCAGCAGCGTCGGGACTAGCGGGGGGTGGGAGACCCAGTACTTC
TRBJ2-5 | TRBD1 | NA | TRBV19 | CASSIVGQGATETQYF | TGTGCCAGTAGTATAGTGGGACAGGGGGCAACTGAGACCCAGTACTTC
TRBJ2-7 | TRBD2 | NA | TRBV28 | CASTLGGIKSYEQYF | TGTGCCAGCACCCTGGGAGGGATAAAGTCCTACGAGCAGTACTTC
TRBJ1-4 | NA | NA | TRBV14 | CASSQSGGRPRKLFF | TGTGCCAGCAGCCAATCTGGCGGGCGCCCGCGGAAACTGTTTTTT
TRBJ2-3 | TRBD2 | NA | TRBV7-9 | CASSLLAGEATDTQYF | TGTGCCAGCAGCTTGCTAGCGGGAGAGGCCACAGATACGCAGTATTTT